This TCR beta chain derives from a study of Ad26.COV2.S vaccination and SARS-CoV-2 variants. Study-wide points: The TCR-based breadth and depth measures might underestimate overall T cell responses.

Treatment here: about 20 received Ad26.COV2.S at low or high dose, single or two shots; roughly 5 received placebo; per-sample allocation not given. Each sample was drawn 63 days after the first injection (of vaccine or placebo). The germline V gene has CDR1 LNHDA and CDR2 SQIVND (reference sequence). CDR3 length: 14 residues. V lost 6 bases and J lost 1; bases outside the gene matches: 5. Regarding this clone: The antigen is not known.

Using immunoSEQ multiplex PCR, the repertoire was profiled, and TCRdb retains in-frame clones only, with some absent. The repertoire holds around 340,000 clones, with 80% to 90% as singletons. Sequencing was performed on peripheral blood, taken in a trial of Ad26.COV2.S vaccine versus placebo. This sequence originates from a person aged 18-65 years who received the Ad26.COV2.S COVID-19 vaccine or a placebo. The J gene is TRBJ2-7, the V gene TRBV19; 8 bases fit TRBD1. The CDR3 protein is CASSPRTGSYEQYF. CDR3 nucleotides: TGTGCCAGTAGCCCCAGGACAGGGTCCTACGAGCAGTACTTC.